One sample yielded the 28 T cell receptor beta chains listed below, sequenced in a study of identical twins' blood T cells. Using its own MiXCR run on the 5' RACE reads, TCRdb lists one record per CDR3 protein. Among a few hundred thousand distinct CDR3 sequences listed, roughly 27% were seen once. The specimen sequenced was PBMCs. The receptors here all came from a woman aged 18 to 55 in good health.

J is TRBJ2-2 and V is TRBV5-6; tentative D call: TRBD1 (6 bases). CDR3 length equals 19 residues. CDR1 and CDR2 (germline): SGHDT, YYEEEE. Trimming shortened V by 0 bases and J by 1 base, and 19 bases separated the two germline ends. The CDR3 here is CASSLEGHSFLLNTGELFF. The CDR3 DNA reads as TGTGCCAGCAGCTTGGAGGGACACTCTTTTCTATTGAACACCGGGGAGCTGTTTTTT.

For the CDR3, the DNA is TGTGCCAGCAGCTTAGCAAGGGCTTCTCCCACAGATACGCAGTATTTT. It specifies CASSLARASPTDTQYF. The chain is built from TRBV7-2 and TRBJ2-3, with D unclear. Looked up from germline, CDR1 is SGHTA and CDR2 is FQGNSA. The CDR3 has 16 amino acids. The V end lost 0 bases, the J end lost 2 bases, and 12 bases lay between the germline ends.

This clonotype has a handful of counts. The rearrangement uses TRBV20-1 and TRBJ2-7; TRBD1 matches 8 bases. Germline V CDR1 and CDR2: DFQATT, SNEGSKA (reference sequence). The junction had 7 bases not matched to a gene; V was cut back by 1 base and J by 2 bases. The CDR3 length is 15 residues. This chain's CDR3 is CSARGQRQGPYEQYF. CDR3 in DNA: TGCAGTGCTAGAGGGCAACGACAGGGGCCCTACGAGCAGTACTTC.

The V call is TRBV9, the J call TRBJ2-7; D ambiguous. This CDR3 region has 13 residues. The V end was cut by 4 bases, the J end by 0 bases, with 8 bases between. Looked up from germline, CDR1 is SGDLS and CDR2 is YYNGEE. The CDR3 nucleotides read TGTGCCAGCAGCTCAAGACCCTCCTACGAGCAGTACTTC. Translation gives CASSSRPSYEQYF.

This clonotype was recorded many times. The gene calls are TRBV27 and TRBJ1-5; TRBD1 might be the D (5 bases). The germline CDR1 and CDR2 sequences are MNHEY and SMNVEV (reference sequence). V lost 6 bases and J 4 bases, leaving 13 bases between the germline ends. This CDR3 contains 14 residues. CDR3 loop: CASRLGTANQPQHF. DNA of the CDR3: TGTGCCAGCAGGTTAGGGACGGCAAATCAGCCCCAGCATTTT.

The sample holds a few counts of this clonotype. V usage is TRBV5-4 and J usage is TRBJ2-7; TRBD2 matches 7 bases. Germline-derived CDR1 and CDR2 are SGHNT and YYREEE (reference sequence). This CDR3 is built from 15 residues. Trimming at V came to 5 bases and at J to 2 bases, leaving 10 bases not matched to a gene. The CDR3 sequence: CASRLSGARTYEQYF. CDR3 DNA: TGTGCCAGCAGGTTAAGCGGGGCTAGAACCTACGAGCAGTACTTC.

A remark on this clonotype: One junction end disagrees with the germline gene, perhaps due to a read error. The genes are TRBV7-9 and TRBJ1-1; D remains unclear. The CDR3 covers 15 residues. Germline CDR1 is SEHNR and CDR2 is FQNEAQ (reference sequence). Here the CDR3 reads CASSLVAGENAEAFF. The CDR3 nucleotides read TGTGCCAGCAGCTTAGTGGCAGGAGAGAACGCTGAAGCTTTCTTT.

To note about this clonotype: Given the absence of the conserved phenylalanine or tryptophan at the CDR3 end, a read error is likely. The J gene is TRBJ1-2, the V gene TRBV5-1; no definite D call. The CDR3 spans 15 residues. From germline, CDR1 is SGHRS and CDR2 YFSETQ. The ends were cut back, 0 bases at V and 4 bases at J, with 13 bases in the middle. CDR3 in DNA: TGCGCCAGCAGCTTGGCGGCGGGCCTGGCCTATGGCTACACCCTC. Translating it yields CASSLAAGLAYGYTL.

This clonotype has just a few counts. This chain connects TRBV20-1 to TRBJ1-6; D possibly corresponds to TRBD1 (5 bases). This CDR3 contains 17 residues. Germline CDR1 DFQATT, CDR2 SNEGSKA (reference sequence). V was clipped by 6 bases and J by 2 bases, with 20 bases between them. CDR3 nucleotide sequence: TGCAGTGCAAGACCGAAGACAGAGAGCCCCTATAATTCACCCCTCCACTTT. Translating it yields CSARPKTESPYNSPLHF.

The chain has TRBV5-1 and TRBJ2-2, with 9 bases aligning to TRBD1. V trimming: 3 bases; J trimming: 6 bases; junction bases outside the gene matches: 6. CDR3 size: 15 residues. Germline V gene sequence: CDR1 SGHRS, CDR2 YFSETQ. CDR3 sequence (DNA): TGCGCCAGCAGCTGGGACAGGGTCGGAGCCGGGGAGCTGTTTTTT. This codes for CASSWDRVGAGELFF.

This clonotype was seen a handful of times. The CDR3 here is CASSPDRGVSPLHF. CDR3 bases: TGTGCCAGCAGCCCTGACAGGGGAGTCTCACCCCTCCACTTT. The V and J genes are TRBV11-2 and TRBJ1-6; 8 positions agree with TRBD1. With 5 bases clipped from V and 10 bases from J, the junction kept 7 bases outside the gene matches. CDR3 length: 14 residues. Germline V gene sequence: CDR1 SGHAT, CDR2 FQNNGV.

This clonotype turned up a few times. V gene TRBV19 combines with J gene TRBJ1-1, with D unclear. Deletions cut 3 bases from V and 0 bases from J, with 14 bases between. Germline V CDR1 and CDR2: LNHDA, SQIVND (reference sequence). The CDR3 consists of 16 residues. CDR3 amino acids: CASSIVSGIMNTEAFF. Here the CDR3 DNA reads TGTGCCAGTAGTATCGTCAGCGGCATTATGAACACTGAAGCTTTCTTT.

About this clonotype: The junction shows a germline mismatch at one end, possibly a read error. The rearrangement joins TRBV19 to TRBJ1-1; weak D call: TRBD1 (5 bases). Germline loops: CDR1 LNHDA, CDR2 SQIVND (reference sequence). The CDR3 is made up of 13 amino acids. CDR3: CASTWGMKTEAFF. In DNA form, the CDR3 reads TGTGCCAGTACCTGGGGGATGAAGACTGAAGCTTTCTTT.

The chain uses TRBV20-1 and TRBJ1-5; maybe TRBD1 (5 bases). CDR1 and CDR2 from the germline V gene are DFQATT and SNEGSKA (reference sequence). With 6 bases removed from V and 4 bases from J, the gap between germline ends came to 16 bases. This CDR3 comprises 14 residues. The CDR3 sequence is CSARRAGNNQPQHF. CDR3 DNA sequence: TGCAGTGCGCGGAGGGCAGGGAATAATCAGCCCCAGCATTTT.

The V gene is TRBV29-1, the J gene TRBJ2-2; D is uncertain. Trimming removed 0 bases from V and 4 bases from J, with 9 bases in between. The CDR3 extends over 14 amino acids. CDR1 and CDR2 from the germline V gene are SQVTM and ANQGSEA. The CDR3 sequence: CSVEEGFGTGELFF. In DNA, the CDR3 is TGCAGCGTTGAAGAAGGGTTTGGCACCGGGGAGCTGTTTTTT.

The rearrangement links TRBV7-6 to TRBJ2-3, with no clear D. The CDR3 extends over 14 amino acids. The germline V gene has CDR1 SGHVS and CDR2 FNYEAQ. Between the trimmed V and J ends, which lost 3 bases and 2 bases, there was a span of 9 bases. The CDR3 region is CASSFLPLTDTQYF. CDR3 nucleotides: TGTGCCAGCAGCTTTCTTCCGCTCACAGATACGCAGTATTTT.

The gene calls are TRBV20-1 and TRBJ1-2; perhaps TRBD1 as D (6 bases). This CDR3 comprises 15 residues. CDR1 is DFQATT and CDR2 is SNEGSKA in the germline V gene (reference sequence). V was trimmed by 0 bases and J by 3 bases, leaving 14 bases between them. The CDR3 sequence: CSARDLGGRDYGYTF. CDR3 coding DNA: TGCAGTGCTAGAGATTTGGGGGGGCGCGACTATGGCTACACCTTC.

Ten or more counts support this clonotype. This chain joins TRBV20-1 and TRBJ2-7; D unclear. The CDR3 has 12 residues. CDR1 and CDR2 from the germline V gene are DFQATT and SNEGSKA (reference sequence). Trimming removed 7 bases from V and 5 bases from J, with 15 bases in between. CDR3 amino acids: CSGAKAINEQYF. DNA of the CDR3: TGCAGTGGCGCGAAGGCTATCAACGAGCAGTACTTC.

The CDR3 nucleotides read TGTGCCAGCGAGCAGGGGGCTAGCACAGATACGCAGTATTTT. Translating gives CASEQGASTDTQYF. The chain combines TRBV2 with TRBJ2-3; TRBD1 matches 8 bases. After removal of 8 bases from V and 0 bases from J, the junction contained 4 bases not matched to a gene. The CDR3 covers 14 residues. The germline CDR1 and CDR2 sequences are SNHLY and FYNNEI.

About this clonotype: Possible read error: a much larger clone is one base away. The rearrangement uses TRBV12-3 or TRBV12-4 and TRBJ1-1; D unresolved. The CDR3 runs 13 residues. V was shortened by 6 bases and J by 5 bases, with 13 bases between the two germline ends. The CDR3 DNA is TGTGCCAGCAGCCCTAACTCAAAGACTGAAGCTTTCTTT. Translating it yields CASSPNSKTEAFF.

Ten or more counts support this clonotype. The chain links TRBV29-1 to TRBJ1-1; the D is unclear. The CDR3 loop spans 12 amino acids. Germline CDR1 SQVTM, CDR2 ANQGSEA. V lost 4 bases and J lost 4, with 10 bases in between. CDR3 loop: CSVGGYLTEAFF. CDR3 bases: TGCAGCGTTGGGGGATACCTCACTGAAGCTTTCTTT. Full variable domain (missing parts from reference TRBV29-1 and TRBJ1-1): SAVISQKPSRDICQRGTSLTIQCQVDSQVTMMFWYRQQPGQSLTLIATANQGSEATYESGFVIDKFPISRPNLTFSTLTVSNMSPEDSSIYLCSVGGYLTEAFFGQGTRLTVV.

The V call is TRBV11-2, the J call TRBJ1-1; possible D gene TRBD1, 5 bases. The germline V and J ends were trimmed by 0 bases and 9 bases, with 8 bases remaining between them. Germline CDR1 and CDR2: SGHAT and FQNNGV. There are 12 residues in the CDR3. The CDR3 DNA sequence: TGTGCCAGCAGCTTAGATCGGACACAAGCTTTCTTT. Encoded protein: CASSLDRTQAFF.

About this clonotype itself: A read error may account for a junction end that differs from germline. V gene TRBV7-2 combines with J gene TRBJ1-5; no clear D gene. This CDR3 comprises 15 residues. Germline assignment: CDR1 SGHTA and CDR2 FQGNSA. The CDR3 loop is CAGSLKGYSNQPQHF. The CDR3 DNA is TGTGCCGGCAGCTTAAAAGGGTACAGCAATCAGCCCCAGCATTTT.

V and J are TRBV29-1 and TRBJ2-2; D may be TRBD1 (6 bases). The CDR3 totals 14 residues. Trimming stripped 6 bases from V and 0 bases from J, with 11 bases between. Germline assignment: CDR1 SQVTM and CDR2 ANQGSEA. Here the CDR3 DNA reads TGCAGCGTCGCACAGGGAGCGAACACCGGGGAGCTGTTTTTT. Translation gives CSVAQGANTGELFF.

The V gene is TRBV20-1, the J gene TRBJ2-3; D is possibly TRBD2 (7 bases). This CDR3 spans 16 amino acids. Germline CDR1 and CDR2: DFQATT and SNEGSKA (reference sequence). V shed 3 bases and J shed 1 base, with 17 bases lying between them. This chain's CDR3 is CSASVPGGGGTDTQYF. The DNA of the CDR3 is TGCAGTGCTAGTGTTCCGGGGGGCGGGGGCACAGATACGCAGTATTTT.

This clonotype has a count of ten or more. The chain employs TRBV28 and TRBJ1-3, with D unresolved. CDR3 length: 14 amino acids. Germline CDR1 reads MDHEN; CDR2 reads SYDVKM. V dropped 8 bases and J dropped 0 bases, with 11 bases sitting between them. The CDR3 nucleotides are TGTGCCAGCCTAGATGTTACCTCTGGAAACACCATATATTTT. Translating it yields CASLDVTSGNTIYF.

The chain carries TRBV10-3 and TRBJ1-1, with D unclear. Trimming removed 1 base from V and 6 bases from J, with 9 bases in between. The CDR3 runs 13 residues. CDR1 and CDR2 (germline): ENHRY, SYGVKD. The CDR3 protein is CAISEFDWAEAFF. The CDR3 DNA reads TGTGCCATCAGTGAGTTCGACTGGGCTGAAGCTTTCTTT.

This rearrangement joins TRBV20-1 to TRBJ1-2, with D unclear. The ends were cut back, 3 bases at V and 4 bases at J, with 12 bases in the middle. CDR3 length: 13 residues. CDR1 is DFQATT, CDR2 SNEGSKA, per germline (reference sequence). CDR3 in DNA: TGCAGTGCTAGGGACCAGAACTTCTATGGCTACACCTTC. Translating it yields CSARDQNFYGYTF.